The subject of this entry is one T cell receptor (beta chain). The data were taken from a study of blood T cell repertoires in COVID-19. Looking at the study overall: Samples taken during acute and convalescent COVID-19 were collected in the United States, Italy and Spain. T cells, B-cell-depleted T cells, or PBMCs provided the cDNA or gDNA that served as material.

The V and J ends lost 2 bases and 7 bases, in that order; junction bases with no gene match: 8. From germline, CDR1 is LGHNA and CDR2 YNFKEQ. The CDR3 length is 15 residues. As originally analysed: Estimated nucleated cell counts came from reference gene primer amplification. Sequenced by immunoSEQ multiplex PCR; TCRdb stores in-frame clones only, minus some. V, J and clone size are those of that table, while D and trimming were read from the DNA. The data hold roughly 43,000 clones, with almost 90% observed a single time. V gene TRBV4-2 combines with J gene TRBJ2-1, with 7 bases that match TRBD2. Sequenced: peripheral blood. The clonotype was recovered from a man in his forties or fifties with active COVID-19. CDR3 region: CASSQIQTGGNEQFF. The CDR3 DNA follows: TGTGCCAGCAGCCAAATTCAAACGGGGGGTAATGAGCAGTTCTTC.